One and the same sample provided the 2 T cell receptor beta chains below, sequenced in a study of blood T cell repertoires in COVID-19. Data came from immunoSEQ multiplex PCR; TCRdb stores just in-frame clones and leaves some out. The table includes tens of thousands of clones, about 86% detected once. The material sequenced was peripheral blood. These receptors originate from a human donor in a cohort sampled during active COVID-19.

The chain recombines TRBV2 with TRBJ2-1, with 12 bases matching TRBD2. The CDR3 sequence is 14 residues long. Germline CDR1 and CDR2: SNHLY and FYNNEI. Trimming cost V 4 bases and J 10 bases; bases outside gene matches: 5. The CDR3 DNA sequence: TGTGCCAGCAGTGGGACTAGCGGGGACGTAGAGCAGTTCTTC. It yields the protein CASSGTSGDVEQFF. Complete variable domain (other parts from reference TRBV2 and TRBJ2-1): EPEVTQTPSHQVTQMGQEVILRCVPISNHLYFYWYRQILGQKVEFLVSFYNNEISEKSEIFDDQFSVERPDGSNFTLKIRSTKLEDSAMYFCASSGTSGDVEQFFGPGTRLTVL.

This sequence joins TRBV5-1 and TRBJ1-1, with D perhaps matching TRBD1 (5 bases). This CDR3 spans 14 amino acids. V lost 4 bases and J 2 bases, leaving 12 bases between the germline ends. Germline V gene data show CDR1 as SGHRS and CDR2 as YFSETQ. The CDR3 region is CASSPGGVNTEAFF. DNA of the CDR3: TGCGCCAGCAGCCCGGGAGGGGTTAACACTGAAGCTTTCTTT.